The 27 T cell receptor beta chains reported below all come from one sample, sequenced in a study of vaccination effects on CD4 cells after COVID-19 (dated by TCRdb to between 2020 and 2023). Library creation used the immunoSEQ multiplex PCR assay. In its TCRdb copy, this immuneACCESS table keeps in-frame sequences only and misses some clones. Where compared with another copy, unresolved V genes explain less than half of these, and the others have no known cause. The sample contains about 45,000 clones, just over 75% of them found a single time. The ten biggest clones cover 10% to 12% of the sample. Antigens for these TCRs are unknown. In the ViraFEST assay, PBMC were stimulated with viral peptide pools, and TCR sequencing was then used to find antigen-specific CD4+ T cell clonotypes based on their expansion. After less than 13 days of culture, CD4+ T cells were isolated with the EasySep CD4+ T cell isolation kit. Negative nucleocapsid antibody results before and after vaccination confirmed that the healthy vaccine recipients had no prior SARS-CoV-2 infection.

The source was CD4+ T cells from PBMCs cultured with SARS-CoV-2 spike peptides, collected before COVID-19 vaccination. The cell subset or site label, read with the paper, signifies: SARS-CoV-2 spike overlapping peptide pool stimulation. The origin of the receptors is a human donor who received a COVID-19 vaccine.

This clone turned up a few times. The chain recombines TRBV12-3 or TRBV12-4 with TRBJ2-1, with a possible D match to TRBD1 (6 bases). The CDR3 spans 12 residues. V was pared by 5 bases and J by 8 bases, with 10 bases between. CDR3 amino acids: CASSQGRDEQFF. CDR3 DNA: TGTGCCAGCAGTCAGGGGCGGGATGAGCAGTTCTTC.

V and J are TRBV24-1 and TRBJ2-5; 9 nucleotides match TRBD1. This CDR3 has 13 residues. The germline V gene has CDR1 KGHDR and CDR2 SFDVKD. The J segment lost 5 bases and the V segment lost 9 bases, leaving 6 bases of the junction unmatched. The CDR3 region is CATGGQGRETQYF. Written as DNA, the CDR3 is TGTGCCACCGGGGGACAGGGCCGCGAGACCCAGTACTTC.

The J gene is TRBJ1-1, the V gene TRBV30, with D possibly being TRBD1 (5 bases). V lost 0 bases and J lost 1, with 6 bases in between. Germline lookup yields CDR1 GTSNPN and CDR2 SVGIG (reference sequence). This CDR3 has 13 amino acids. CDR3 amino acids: CAWSVQGNTEAFF. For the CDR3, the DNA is TGTGCCTGGAGTGTGCAGGGGAACACTGAAGCTTTCTTT.

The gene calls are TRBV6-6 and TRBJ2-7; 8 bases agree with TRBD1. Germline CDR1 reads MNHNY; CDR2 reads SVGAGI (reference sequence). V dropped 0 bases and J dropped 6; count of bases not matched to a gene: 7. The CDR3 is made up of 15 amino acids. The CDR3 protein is CASSYSYRGLGEQYV. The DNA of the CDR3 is TGTGCCAGCAGTTACTCTTACAGGGGGTTGGGCGAGCAGTACGTC.

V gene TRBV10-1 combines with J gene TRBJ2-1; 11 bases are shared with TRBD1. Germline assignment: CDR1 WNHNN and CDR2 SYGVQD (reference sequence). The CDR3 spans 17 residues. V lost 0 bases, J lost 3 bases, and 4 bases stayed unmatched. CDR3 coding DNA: TGCGCCAGCAGTGAGTCTTGGGGACAGGGGGACTACAATGAGCAGTTCTTC. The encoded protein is CASSESWGQGDYNEQFF.

The CDR3 nucleotides are TGCGCCAGCCAGGGGACTAGCGGAGAGACCCAGTACTTC. Its translation: CASQGTSGETQYF. The V gene is TRBV10-2, the J gene TRBJ2-5, with TRBD2 matching over 11 bases. After removal of 8 bases from V and 4 bases from J, the junction contained 3 bases not matched to a gene. The CDR3 contains 13 residues. Per germline, CDR1 WSHSY and CDR2 SAAADI.

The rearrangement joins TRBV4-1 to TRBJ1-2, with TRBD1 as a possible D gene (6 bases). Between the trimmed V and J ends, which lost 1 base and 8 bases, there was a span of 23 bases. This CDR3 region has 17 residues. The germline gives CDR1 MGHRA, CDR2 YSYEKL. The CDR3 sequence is CASSQARGGAFQQGYTF. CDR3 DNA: TGCGCCAGCAGCCAAGCTCGAGGGGGGGCTTTTCAGCAGGGCTACACCTTC.

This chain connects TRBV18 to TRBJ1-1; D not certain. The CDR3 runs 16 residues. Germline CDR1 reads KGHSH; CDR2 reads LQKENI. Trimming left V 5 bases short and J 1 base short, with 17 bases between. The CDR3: CASSRPSIDSNTEAFF. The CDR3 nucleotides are TGTGCCAGCTCAAGGCCCTCAATAGACTCGAACACTGAAGCTTTCTTT.

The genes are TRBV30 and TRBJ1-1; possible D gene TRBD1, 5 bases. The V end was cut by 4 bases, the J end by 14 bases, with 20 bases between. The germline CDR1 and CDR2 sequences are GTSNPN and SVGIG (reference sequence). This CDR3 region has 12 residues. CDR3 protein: CAWITPGGEVFF. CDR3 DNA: TGTGCCTGGATTACCCCGGGGGGGGAGGTCTTCTTT.

The CDR3 sequence is CASSPQNSGGGETQYF. CDR3 DNA: TGTGCCAGCTCACCGCAAAACTCGGGGGGAGGAGAGACCCAGTACTTC. The chain carries TRBV18 and TRBJ2-5, with TRBD2 matching over 7 bases. The germline V gene has CDR1 KGHSH and CDR2 LQKENI. V was clipped by 3 bases and J by 4 bases; unmatched bases: 11. The CDR3 has 16 residues.

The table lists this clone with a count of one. The CDR3 nucleotides read TGTGCCACCTATTCCCACGGCATCTCTGGAAACACCATATATTTT. This gives the protein CATYSHGISGNTIYF. The chain links TRBV6-5 to TRBJ1-3; no firm D call. V lost 10 bases to trimming and J lost 0 bases, with 16 bases between them. Looked up from germline, CDR1 is MNHEY and CDR2 is SVGAGI. This CDR3 is 15 amino acids long.

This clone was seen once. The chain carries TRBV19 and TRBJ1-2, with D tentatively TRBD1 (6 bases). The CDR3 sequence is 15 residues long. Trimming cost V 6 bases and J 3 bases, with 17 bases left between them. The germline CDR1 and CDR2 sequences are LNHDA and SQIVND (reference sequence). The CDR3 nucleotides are TGTGCCAGTAGCGATGGGGGCATTGCGCACTATGGCTACACCTTC. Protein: CASSDGGIAHYGYTF.

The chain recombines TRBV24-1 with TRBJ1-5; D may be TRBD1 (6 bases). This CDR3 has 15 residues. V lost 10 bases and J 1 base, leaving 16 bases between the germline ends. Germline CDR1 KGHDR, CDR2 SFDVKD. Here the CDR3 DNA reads TGTGCCACGCAGTCGGAGGGGGTGAGCAATCAGCCCCAGCATTTT. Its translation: CATQSEGVSNQPQHF.

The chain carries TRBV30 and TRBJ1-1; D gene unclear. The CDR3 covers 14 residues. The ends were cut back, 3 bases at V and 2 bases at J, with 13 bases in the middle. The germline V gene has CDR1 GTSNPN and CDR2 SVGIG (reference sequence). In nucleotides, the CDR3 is TGTGCCTGGAGCCACGGCGGGAAAAACACTGAAGCTTTCTTT. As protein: CAWSHGGKNTEAFF.

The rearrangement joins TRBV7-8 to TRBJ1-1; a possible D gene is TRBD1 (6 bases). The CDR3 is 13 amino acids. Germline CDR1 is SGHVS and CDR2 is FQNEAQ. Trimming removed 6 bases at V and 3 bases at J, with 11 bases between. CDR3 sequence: CASRSQGYTEAFF. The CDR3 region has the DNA TGTGCCAGCAGGTCACAGGGATACACTGAAGCTTTCTTT. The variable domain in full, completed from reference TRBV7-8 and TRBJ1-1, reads GAGVSQSPRYKVAKRGQDVALRCDPISGHVSLFWYQQALGQGPEFLTYFQNEAQLDKSGLPSDRFFAERPEGSVSTLKIQRTQQEDSAVYLCASRSQGYTEAFFGQGTRLTVV.

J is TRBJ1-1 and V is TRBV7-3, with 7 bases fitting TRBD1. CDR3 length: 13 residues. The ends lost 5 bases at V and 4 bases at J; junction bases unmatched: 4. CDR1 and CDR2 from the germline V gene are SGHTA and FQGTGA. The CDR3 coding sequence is TGTGCCAGCAGCCCGACAGGGATCACTGAAGCTTTCTTT. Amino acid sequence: CASSPTGITEAFF.

CDR3 residues: CASSRLAVGGFF. The CDR3 region has the DNA TGTGCCAGCAGTCGACTAGCGGTCGGGGGGTTCTTC. The rearrangement links TRBV2 to TRBJ2-1, with 9 bases identical to TRBD2. The trim removed 5 bases at V and 15 bases at J, leaving 8 bases unmatched. Germline assignment: CDR1 SNHLY and CDR2 FYNNEI. The CDR3 extends over 12 amino acids.

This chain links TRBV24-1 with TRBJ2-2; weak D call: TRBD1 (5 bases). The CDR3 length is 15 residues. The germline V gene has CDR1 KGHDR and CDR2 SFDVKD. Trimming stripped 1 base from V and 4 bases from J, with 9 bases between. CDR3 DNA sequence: TGTGCCACCAGTGATTTCAGGGCGAGCACCGGGGAGCTGTTTTTT. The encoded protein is CATSDFRASTGELFF.

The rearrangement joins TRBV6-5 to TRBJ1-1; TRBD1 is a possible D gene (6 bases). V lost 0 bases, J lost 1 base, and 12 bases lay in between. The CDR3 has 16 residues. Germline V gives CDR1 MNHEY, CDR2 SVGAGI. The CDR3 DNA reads TGTGCCAGCAGTTACTCGGGGGGCCCGGCGAACACTGAAGCTTTCTTT. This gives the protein CASSYSGGPANTEAFF.

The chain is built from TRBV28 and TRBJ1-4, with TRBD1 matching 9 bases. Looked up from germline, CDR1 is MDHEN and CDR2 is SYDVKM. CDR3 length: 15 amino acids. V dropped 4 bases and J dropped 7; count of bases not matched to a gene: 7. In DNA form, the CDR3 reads TGTGCCAGCAGTTCTCTGGGACAGGGTGTTGAAAAACTGTTTTTT. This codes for CASSSLGQGVEKLFF.

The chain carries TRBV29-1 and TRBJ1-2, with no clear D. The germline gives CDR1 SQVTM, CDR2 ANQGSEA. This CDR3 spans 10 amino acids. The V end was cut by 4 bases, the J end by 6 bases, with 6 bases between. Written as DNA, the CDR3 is TGCAGCGTTGCCCGCGATGGCTACACCTTC. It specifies CSVARDGYTF.

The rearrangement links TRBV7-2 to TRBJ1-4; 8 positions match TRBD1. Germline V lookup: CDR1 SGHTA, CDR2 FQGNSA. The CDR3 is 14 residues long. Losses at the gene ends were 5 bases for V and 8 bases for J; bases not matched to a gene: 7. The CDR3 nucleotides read TGTGCCAGCAGCGACAGGGGAATTTTGGAAAAACTGTTTTTT. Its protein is CASSDRGILEKLFF.

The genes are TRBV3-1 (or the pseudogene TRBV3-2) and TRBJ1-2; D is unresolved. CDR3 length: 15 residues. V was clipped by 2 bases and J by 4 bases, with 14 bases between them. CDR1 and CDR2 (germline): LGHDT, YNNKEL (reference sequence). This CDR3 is CASSQFDRAGYGYTF. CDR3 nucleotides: TGTGCCAGCAGCCAATTCGATCGGGCGGGCTATGGCTACACCTTC.

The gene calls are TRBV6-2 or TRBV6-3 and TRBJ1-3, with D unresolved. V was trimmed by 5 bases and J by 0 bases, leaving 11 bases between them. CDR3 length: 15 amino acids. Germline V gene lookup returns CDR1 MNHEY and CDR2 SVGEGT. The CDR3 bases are TGTGCCAGCAGTAGGGATGCCGGCTCTGGAAACACCATATATTTT. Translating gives CASSRDAGSGNTIYF.

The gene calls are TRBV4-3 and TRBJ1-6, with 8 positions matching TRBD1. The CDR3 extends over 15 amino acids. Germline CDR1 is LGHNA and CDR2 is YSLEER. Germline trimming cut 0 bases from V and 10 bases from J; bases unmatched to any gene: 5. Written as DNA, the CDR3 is TGCGCCAGCAGCCAAGATATACAGGGGGGATCACCCCTCCACTTT. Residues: CASSQDIQGGSPLHF.

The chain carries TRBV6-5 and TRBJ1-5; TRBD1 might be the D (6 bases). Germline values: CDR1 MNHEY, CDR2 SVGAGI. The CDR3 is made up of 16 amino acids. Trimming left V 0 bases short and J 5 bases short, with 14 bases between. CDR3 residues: CASSYSTSGGDQPQHF. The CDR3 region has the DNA TGTGCCAGCAGTTACTCGACCTCCGGGGGCGATCAGCCCCAGCATTTT.

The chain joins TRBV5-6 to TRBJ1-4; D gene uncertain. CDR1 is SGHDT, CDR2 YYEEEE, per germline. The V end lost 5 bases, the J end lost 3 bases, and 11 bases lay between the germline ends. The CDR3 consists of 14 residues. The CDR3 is CASRLLAPNEKLFF. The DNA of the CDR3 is TGTGCCAGCAGACTCTTAGCTCCTAATGAAAAACTGTTTTTT. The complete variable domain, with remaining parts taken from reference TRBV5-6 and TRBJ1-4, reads DAGVTQSPTHLIKTRGQQVTLRCSPKSGHDTVSWYQQALGQGPQFIFQYYEEEERQRGNFPDRFSGHQFPNYSSELNVNALLLGDSALYLCASRLLAPNEKLFFGSGTQLSVL.